This T cell receptor (beta chain) derives from a study of T cells in Graves' hyperthyroidism and ophthalmopathy. Study-wide points: Most clonotypes expanded in the thyroid (above 0.001) were also present in blood.

The source material, RNA transcripts, was used to amplify TCR beta CDR3 regions. HTBI primers were the set used in a first-round RT-PCR of the TCR CDR3. MiXCR, applied by TCRdb to the multiplex PCR reads, yields one record per CDR3 protein. This table holds fewer than 350,000 distinct CDR3 sequences, roughly a fifth found once. This clonotype was seen at least ten times. The antigen is undetermined. Patients aged 18 to 65 with hyperthyroidism were newly diagnosed, with duration under 2 months. Clinical symptoms, serum thyroxine, TRAb, thyroid ultrasound and orbital computed tomography established diagnosis. The PBMCs had their origin in around 9.1 ml of fresh peripheral blood. The V gene's germline CDR1 is SGHVS and CDR2 FQNEAQ. V lost 6 bases and J 0 bases, leaving 12 bases between the germline ends. The CDR3 consists of 15 residues.

The sequence was obtained from a woman aged 50 to 65 with Graves' hyperthyroidism. Input material: blood. The chain is built from TRBV7-8 and TRBJ2-1; a possible D gene is TRBD1 (5 bases). The CDR3 sequence: CASSSDSISYNEQFF. The CDR3 coding sequence is TGTGCCAGCAGTTCAGACAGTATCTCCTACAATGAGCAGTTCTTC.